This T cell receptor (beta chain) was identified during a study of blood T cells in healthy people across ages. Primers used in a second PCR of about 7 to 11 cycles were a sample-barcoded 5' primer and a J-beta primer mix. MiXCR was run by TCRdb on the 5' RACE reads, yielding one entry per CDR3 protein. The table lists around 1.5 million distinct CDR3 sequences, almost 35% of them singletons. Donation came from healthy Caucasian individuals in Russia who were aged about 6 to 100. Trimming took 2 bases from V and 7 from J, leaving 2 bases between them. CDR3 length: 11 residues. Germline V gene sequence: CDR1 LGHNA, CDR2 YNFKEQ.

The sequenced material came from blood. This TCR derives from a woman aged 30 to 39 in good health. The chain couples TRBV4-2 to TRBJ2-2; D is undetermined. The CDR3 region has the DNA TGTGCCAGCAGCCAAAACGGGGAGCTGTTTTTT. Encoded protein: CASSQNGELFF.